This TCR beta chain was recorded in a study of CD8 T cells in ankylosing spondylitis. The TCR beta libraries were generated through quantitative 5'-RACE incorporating molecular barcodes. Each CDR3 protein gets one entry after TCRdb re-called the 5' RACE reads with MiXCR. In the table there are some 38,000 distinct CDR3 sequences, approximately 3% of which are singletons. This clonotype came up many times. This CDR3 has 15 residues. Deletions cut 0 bases from V and 2 bases from J, with 11 bases between. CDR1 and CDR2 from the germline V gene are SGDLS and YYNGEE. The sample taken for sequencing was blood, either unsorted or a sorted T cell fraction (not recorded which). The TCR originated in a male donor with ankylosing spondylitis or in good health (not recorded which). The V call is TRBV9, the J call TRBJ2-5; a possible D gene is TRBD1 (6 bases). As DNA, the CDR3 is TGTGCCAGCAGCGTAGCTTTACAGGGACAAGAGACCCAGTACTTC. It encodes CASSVALQGQETQYF.